This T cell receptor beta chain was profiled in a study of CD8 T cells in ankylosing spondylitis. Study findings and constraints: Previous work reported some of these motif variants in the synovial fluid and blood of reactive arthritis. Blood of patients with ankylosing spondylitis appeared to be characterized by a TCR beta motif of several highly homologous variants. CD8+ disease-linked clones were present at relatively low frequencies in blood.

With 0 bases removed from V and 10 bases from J, the gap between germline ends came to 15 bases. From germline, CDR1 is MNHEY and CDR2 SVGAGI. This CDR3 is 15 amino acids long. This clonotype was counted many times. Its antigen is not known. It was by quantitative 5'-RACE with molecular barcodes that TCR beta libraries were made. TCRdb used MiXCR to reprocess the 5' RACE reads, holding one entry per CDR3 protein. The data hold 300,000 to 400,000 distinct CDR3 sequences, with around 10% observed a single time. Material: blood, either unsorted or a sorted T cell fraction (not recorded which). The chain joins TRBV6-5 to TRBJ1-4, with no clear D. The sequence derives from a female donor with ankylosing spondylitis or in good health (not recorded which). DNA for the CDR3: TGTGCCAGCAGTTACTCGCGGGTGGCACAAGGAAAACTGTTTTTT. Protein sequence: CASSYSRVAQGKLFF.